This TCR beta chain was captured in a study of siplizumab effects on memory and regulatory T cells. Findings and caveats of the study: A small minority of alloreactive clones were mapped to unstimulated subsets. With siplizumab, Treg-derived clones averaged around 69% of mappable alloreactive CD4+ clones, versus more than 25% in controls.

CDR1 and CDR2 from the germline V gene are MGHRA and YSYEKL. The CDR3 consists of 12 residues. V lost 0 bases and J 10 bases, leaving 7 bases between the germline ends. Turning to this clone: Antigen specificity is unknown.

The table came from immunoSEQ multiplex PCR; TCRdb's copy has only in-frame clones and leaves some out. The top ten clones hold approximately 1.2% of a sample with 120,000 or so clones, about nine tenths of them seen once. Sequenced input: CD4+ T cells sorted from blood. J is TRBJ2-1 and V is TRBV4-1; the D is unclear. The TCR comes from a human donor in good health. This CDR3 is CASSQEYGEQFF. The CDR3 nucleotides are TGCGCCAGCAGCCAAGAGTATGGCGAGCAGTTCTTC.